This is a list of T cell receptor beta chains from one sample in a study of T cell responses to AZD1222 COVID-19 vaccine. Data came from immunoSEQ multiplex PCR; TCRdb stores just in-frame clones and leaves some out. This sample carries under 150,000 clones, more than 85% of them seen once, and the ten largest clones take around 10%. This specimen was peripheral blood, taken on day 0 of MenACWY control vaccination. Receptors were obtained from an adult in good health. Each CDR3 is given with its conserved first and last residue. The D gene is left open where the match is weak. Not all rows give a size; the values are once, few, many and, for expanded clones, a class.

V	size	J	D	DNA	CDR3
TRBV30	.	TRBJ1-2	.	TGTGCCTGGAGTGTTGGGACTGGCTACACCTTC	CAWSVGTGYTF
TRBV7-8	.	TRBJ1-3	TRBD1	TGTGCCAGCAGCTTAGTAGGGGACAGGGAACGAAACACCATATATTTT	CASSLVGDRERNTIYF
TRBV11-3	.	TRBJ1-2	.	TGTGCCAGCAGCTCGAGTGGAGGCTACACCTTC	CASSSSGGYTF
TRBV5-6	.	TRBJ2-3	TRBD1	TGTGCCAGCAGCTTGTTAGGACAGGGGAGCACAGATACGCAGTATTTT	CASSLLGQGSTDTQYF
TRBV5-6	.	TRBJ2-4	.	TGTGCCAGCAGCTTTTGGAGGGTGAACATTCAGTACTTC	CASSFWRVNIQYF
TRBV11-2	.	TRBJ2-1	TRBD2	TGTGCCAGCACCAGACTAGCGGGGTACAATGAGCAGTTCTTC	CASTRLAGYNEQFF
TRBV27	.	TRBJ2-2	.	TGTGCCAGCAGGAGAGCCACCGGGGAGCTGTTTTTT	CASRRATGELFF
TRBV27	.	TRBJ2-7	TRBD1	TGTGCCAGCGTCCCTCAGGGGACAGGGAGTTTCTACGAGCAGTACTTC	CASVPQGTGSFYEQYF
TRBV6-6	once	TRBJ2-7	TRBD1	TGTGCCAGCACCCTACAGGGGGACGCCTACGAGCAGTACTTC	CASTLQGDAYEQYF
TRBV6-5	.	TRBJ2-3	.	TGTGCCAGCAGTAATGGGGGGCGAAACACAGATACGCAGTATTTT	CASSNGGRNTDTQYF
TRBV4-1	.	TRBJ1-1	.	TGCGCCAGCAGCCAAGGGGGGGGGCACACTGAAGCTTTCTTT	CASSQGGGHTEAFF
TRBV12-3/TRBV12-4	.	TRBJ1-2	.	TGTGCCAGCAGTCCCCGCACGGTCGGCTACACCTTC	CASSPRTVGYTF
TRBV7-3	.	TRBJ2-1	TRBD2	TGTGCCAGCAGCTTAGGGGCGGGAGGTCGGAATGAGCAGTTCTTC	CASSLGAGGRNEQFF
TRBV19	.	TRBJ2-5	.	TGTGCCAGTAGATCGGGGGTGGGTGAGACCCAGTACTTC	CASRSGVGETQYF
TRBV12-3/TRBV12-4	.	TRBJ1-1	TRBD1	TGTGCCAGCAGTCCAGGGGGTGCTGAAGCTTTCTTT	CASSPGGAEAFF
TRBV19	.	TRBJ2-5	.	TGTGCCAGTAGTATCCGGGAGACCCAGTACTTC	CASSIRETQYF
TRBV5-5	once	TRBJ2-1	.	TGTGCCAGCAGCTTCTACGGAGGGACCTACAATGAGCAGTTCTTC	CASSFYGGTYNEQFF
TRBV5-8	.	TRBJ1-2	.	TGTGCCAGCAGCTTGGGAGGGGGCTACACCTTC	CASSLGGGYTF
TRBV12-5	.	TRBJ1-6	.	TGTGCTAGTGGTTTGGGACAGCGTAATTCACCCCTCCACTTT	CASGLGQRNSPLHF
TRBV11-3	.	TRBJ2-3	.	TGTGCCAGCAGCTTCTCCGAGGCCACAGATACGCAGTATTTT	CASSFSEATDTQYF
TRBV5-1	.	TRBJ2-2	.	TGCGCCAGCAGCTTGGGCGGGGCCAACACCGGGGAGCTGTTTTTT	CASSLGGANTGELFF
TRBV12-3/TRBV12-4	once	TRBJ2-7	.	TGTGCCAGCAGTTTGGGGCAGGGCTACGAGCAGTACTTC	CASSLGQGYEQYF
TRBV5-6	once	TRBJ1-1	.	TGTGCCAGCAGCTTGTGGGACGTCGGGAACACTGAAGCTTTCTTT	CASSLWDVGNTEAFF
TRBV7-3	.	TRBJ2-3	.	TGTGCCAGCAGCATCTCTAGCACAGATACGCAGTATTTT	CASSISSTDTQYF
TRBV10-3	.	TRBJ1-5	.	TGTGCCAGTCAGGGGAACAATCAGCCCCAGCATTTT	CASQGNNQPQHF
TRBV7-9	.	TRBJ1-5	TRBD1	TGTGCCAGCAGCTCGACAGGGGGCCTTCAGCCCCAGCATTTT	CASSSTGGLQPQHF
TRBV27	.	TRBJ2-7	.	TGTGCCAGCAGTCGGGGACCTCTGAGCTCCTACGAGCAGTACTTC	CASSRGPLSSYEQYF
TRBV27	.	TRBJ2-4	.	TGTGCCAGCAGATACGGGACGGCCCCCCAAAACATTCAGTACTTC	CASRYGTAPQNIQYF
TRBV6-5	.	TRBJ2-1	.	TGTGCCAGCAGTTACTGGGAAGGTGACAATGAGCAGTTCTTC	CASSYWEGDNEQFF
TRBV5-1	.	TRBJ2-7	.	TGCGCCAGCAGCCCAGACAGGGAGGCGGGCGAGCAGTACTTC	CASSPDREAGEQYF
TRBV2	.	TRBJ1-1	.	TGTGCCAGCAGTGAAGGAGGGCTTGGGGGGGCTTGGACTGAAGCTTTCTTT	CASSEGGLGGAWTEAFF
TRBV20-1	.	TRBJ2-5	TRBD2	TGCAGTGCTCTGCGGGGGGAGACCCAGTACTTC	CSALRGETQYF
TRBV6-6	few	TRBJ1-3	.	TGTGCCAGCAGTCGGGGACGGAGTCAATTCGGGGGCGGAAACACCATATATTTT	CASSRGRSQFGGGNTIYF
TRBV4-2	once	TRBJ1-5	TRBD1	TGTGCCAGCAGAGACTTGGGACAGGGTGGCAATCAGCCCCAGCATTTT	CASRDLGQGGNQPQHF
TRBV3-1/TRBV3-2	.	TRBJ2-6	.	TGTGCCAGCAGCCAAGAGGGGACGTCAAACGTCCTGACTTTC	CASSQEGTSNVLTF
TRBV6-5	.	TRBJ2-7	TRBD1	TGTGCCAGCAGTCGGACAGGGGAAGAGCAGTACTTC	CASSRTGEEQYF
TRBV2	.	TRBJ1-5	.	TGTGCCAGCAGTGAACTGGAGGGAGCGGTTCAGCCCCAGCATTTT	CASSELEGAVQPQHF
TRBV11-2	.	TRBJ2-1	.	TGTGCCAGCAGCAGCGACTGGGGCAATGAGCAGTTCTTC	CASSSDWGNEQFF
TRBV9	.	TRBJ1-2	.	TGTGCCAGCTCTCTCTTAATGGCAAACTATGGCTACACCTTC	CASSLLMANYGYTF
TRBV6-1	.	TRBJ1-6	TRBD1	TGTGCCAGCAGTGTCCAGGGGGCTGGTAGAAATTCACCCCTCCACTTT	CASSVQGAGRNSPLHF
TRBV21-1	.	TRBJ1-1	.	TGTGCCAGCAGCAAAGTTGGGGGGTTGAAATTGATGAACACTGAAGCTTTCTTT	CASSKVGGLKLMNTEAFF
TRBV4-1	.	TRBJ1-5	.	TGCGCCAGCAGCCAAGACGCTGACAGTTTCAATCAGCCCCAGCATTTT	CASSQDADSFNQPQHF
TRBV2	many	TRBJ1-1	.	TGTGCCAGCAGTCAGGACGTGAACACTGAAGCTTTCTTT	CASSQDVNTEAFF
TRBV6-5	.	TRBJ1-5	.	TGTGCCAGCAGGGGGGCCGAGCCCCAGCATTTT	CASRGAEPQHF
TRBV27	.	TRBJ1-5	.	TGTGCCAGCAGTTGGACCTTCAATCAGCCCCAGCATTTT	CASSWTFNQPQHF
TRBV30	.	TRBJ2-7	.	TGTGCCTGGGGGGAACTTATGGGGTCCCAGCAGTACTTC	CAWGELMGSQQYF
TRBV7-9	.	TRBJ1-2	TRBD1	TGTGCCAGCAGCTTAGGGGGACAGGCCACCTATGGCTACACCTTC	CASSLGGQATYGYTF
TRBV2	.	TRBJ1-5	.	TGTGCCAGCAGAACAGGGAGCAATCAGCCCCAGCATTTT	CASRTGSNQPQHF
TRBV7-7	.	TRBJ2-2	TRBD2	TGTGCCAGCAGCCCGAGTAGCGGGAGCCTCCTCACCGGGGAGCTGTTTTTT	CASSPSSGSLLTGELFF
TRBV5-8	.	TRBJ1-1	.	TGTGCCAGCAGCTTGCCACGAGGGTGGGGGAATGAAGCTTTCTTT	CASSLPRGWGNEAFF
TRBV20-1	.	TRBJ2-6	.	TGCAGTGCTAGTCTCTCTGGGGCCAACGTCCTGACTTTC	CSASLSGANVLTF
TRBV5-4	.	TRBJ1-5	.	TGTGCCAGCAGCTTGGGGGGGCGGGGTAGCAATCAGCCCCAGCATTTT	CASSLGGRGSNQPQHF
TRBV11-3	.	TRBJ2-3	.	TGTGCCAGCAGCTTAACGACTAGCACAGATACGCAGTATTTT	CASSLTTSTDTQYF